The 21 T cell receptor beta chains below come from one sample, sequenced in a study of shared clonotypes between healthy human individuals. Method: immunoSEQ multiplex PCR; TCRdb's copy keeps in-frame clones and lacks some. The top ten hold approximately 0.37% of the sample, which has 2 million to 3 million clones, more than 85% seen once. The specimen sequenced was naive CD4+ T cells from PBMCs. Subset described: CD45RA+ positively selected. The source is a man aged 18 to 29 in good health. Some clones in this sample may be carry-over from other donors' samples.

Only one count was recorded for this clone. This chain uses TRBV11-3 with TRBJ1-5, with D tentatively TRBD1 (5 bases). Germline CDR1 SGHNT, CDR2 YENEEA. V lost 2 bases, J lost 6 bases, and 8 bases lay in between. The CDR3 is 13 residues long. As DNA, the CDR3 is TGTGCCAGCAGCTTACAGGGAAGTCAGCCCCAGCATTTT. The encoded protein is CASSLQGSQPQHF.

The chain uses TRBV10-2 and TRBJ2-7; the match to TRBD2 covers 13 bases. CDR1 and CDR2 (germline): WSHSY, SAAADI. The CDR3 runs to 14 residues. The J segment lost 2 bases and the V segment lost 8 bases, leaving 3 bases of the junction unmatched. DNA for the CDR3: TGCGCCAGCGGGGGGACTAGCGGGACCTACGAGCAGTACTTC. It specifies CASGGTSGTYEQYF.

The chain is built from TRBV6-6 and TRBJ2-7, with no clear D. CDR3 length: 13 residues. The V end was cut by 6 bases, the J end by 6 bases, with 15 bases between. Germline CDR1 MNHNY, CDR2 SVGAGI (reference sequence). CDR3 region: CASSLEIRREQYF. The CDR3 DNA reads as TGTGCCAGCAGCCTGGAGATAAGGCGCGAGCAGTACTTC.

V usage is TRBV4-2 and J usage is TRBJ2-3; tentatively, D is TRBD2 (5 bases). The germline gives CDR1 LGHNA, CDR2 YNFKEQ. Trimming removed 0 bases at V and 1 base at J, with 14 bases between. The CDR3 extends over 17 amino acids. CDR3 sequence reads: CASSQDFASTRTDTQYF. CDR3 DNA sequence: TGTGCCAGCAGCCAAGATTTCGCTAGCACCCGCACAGATACGCAGTATTTT.

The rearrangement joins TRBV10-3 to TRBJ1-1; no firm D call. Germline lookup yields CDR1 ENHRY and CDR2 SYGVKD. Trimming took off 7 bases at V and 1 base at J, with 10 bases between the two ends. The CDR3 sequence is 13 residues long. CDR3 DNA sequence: TGTGCCATCATGGGGAACCCGAACACTGAAGCTTTCTTT. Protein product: CAIMGNPNTEAFF.

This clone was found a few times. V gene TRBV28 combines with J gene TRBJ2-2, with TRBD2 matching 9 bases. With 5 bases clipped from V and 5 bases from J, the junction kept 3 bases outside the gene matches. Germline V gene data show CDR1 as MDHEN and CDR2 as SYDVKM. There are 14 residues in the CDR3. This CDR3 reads CASSVSGRTGELFF. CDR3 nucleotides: TGTGCCAGCAGTGTGAGCGGGAGGACCGGGGAGCTGTTTTTT. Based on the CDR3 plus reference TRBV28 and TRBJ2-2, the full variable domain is DVKVTQSSRYLVKRTGEKVFLECVQDMDHENMFWYRQDPGLGLRLIYFSYDVKMKEKGDIPEGYSVSREKKERFSLILESASTNQTSMYLCASSVSGRTGELFFGEGSRLTVL.

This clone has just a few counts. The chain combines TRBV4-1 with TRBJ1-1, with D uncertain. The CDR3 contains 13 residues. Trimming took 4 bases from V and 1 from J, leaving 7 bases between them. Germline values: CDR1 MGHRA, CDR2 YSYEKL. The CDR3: CASSLGSNTEAFF. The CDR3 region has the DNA TGCGCCAGCAGCCTGGGATCGAACACTGAAGCTTTCTTT.

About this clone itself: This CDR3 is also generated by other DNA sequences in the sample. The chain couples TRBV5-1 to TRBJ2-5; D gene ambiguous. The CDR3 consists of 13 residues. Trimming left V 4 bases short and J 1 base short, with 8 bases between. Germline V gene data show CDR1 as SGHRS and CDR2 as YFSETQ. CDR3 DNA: TGCGCCAGCAGCCCCTCGCCCCAAGAGACCCAGTACTTC. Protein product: CASSPSPQETQYF.

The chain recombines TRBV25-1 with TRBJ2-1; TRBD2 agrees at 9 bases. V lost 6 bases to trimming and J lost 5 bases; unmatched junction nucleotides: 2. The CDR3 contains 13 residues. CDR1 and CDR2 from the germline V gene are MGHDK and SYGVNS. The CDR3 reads CASRLAGHNEQFF. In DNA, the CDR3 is TGTGCCAGCAGGCTAGCGGGACACAATGAGCAGTTCTTC.

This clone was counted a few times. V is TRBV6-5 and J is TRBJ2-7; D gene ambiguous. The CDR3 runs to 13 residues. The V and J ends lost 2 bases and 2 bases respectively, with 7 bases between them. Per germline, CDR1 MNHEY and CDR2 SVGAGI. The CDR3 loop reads CASSYRAAYEQYF. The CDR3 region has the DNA TGTGCCAGCAGTTACAGGGCCGCCTACGAGCAGTACTTC.

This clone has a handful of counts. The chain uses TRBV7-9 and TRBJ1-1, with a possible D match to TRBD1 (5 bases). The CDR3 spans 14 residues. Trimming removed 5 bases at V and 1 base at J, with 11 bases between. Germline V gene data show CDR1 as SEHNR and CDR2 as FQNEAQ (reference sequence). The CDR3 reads CASSLLGQNTEAFF. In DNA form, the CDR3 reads TGTGCCAGCAGCCTCTTAGGACAGAACACTGAAGCTTTCTTT.

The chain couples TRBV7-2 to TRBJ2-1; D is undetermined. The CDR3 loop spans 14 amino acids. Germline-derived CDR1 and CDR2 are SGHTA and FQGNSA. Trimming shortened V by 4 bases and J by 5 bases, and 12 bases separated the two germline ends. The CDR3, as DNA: TGTGCCAGCAGCTACCCCTCTTTTGACAATGAGCAGTTCTTC. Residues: CASSYPSFDNEQFF.

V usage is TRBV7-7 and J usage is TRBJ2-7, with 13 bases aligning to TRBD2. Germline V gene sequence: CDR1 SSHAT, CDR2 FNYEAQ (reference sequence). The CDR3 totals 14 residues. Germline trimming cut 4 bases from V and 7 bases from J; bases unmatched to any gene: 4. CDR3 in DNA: TGTGCCAGCAGCTCAGGGACTAGCGGGACTGAGCAGTACTTC. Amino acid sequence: CASSSGTSGTEQYF.

CDR3 nucleotides: TGCGCCAGCAGCCTCCAACAGGGGGCGAGCGAAAAACTGTTTTTT. Translating it yields CASSLQQGASEKLFF. The genes are TRBV5-1 and TRBJ1-4; 9 nucleotides agree with TRBD1. From germline, CDR1 is SGHRS and CDR2 YFSETQ. This CDR3 is built from 15 residues. The J segment lost 8 bases and the V segment lost 4 bases, leaving 9 bases of the junction unmatched.

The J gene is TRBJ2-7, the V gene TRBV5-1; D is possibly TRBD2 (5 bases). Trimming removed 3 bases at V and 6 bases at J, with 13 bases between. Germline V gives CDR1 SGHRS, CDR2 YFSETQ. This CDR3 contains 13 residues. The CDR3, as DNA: TGCGCCAGCAGCTCATTCACTAGTGGCGAGCAGTACTTC. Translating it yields CASSSFTSGEQYF.

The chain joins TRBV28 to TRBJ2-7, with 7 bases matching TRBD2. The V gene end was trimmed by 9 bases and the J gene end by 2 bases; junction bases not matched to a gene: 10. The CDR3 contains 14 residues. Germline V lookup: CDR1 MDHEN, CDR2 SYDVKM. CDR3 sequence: CASIPGGSPYEQYF. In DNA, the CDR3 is TGTGCCAGTATCCCGGGCGGGAGCCCCTACGAGCAGTACTTC.

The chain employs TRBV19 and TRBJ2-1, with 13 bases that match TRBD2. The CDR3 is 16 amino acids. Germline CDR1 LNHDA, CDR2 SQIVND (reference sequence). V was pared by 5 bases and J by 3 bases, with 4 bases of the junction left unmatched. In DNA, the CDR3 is TGTGCCAGTAGTTCCGGACTAGCGGGAGACTACAATGAGCAGTTCTTC. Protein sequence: CASSSGLAGDYNEQFF. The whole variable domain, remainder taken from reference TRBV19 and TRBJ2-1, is DGGITQSPKYLFRKEGQNVTLSCEQNLNHDAMYWYRQDPGQGLRLIYYSQIVNDFQKGDIAEGYSVSREKKESFPLTVTSAQKNPTAFYLCASSSGLAGDYNEQFFGPGTRLTVL.

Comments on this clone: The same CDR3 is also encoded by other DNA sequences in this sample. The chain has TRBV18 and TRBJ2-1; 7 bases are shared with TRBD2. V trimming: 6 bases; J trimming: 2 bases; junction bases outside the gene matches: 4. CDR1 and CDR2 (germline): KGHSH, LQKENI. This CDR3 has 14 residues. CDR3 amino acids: CASSRERTYNEQFF. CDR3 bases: TGTGCCAGCTCGCGGGAGAGGACCTACAATGAGCAGTTCTTC.

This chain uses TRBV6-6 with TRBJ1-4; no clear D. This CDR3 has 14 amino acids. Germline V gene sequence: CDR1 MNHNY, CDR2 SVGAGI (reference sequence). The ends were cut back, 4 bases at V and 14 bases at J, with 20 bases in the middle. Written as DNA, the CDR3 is TGTGCCAGCAGTTTGGAAAGGGTTGAAAAACTCCTGTTTTTT. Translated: CASSLERVEKLLFF.

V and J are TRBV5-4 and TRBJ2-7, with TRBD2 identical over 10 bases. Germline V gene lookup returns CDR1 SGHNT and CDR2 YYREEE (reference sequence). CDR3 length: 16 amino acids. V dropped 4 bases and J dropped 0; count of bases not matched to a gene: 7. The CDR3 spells CASSQYIAGGSYEQYF. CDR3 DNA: TGTGCCAGCAGCCAATATATAGCGGGAGGCTCCTACGAGCAGTACTTC.

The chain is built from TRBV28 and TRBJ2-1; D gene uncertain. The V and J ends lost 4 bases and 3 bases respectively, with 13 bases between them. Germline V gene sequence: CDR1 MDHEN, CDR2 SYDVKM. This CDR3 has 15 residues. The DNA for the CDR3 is TGTGCCAGCAGTTCCAACCGGGCCAACTACAATGAGCAGTTCTTC. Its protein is CASSSNRANYNEQFF.